The clone carrying this TCR beta chain was observed a few times. Its antigen is not known. Preparation of TCR beta libraries was done by quantitative 5'-RACE with molecular barcodes. TCRdb analysed the 5' RACE reads with MiXCR anew, one entry per CDR3 protein. Of hundreds of thousands of distinct CDR3 sequences listed, roughly 20% are singletons. The data belong to a study of CD8 T cells in ankylosing spondylitis. Study observations and caveats: A TCR beta motif of eight or nine highly homologous variants seemed to mark ankylosing spondylitis blood. Within matched ankylosing spondylitis synovial fluid, disease-linked clones were reportedly significantly enriched. Within peripheral blood, clones linked to disease were CD8+ and relatively rare.

The CDR3 has 16 amino acids. The germline CDR1 and CDR2 sequences are SNHLY and FYNNEI. Trimming pared 8 bases from V and 8 bases from J, leaving 25 bases between. This TCR was recovered from a male donor with ankylosing spondylitis or in good health (not recorded which). Sequenced material: blood, either unsorted or a sorted T cell fraction (not recorded which). The chain joins TRBV2 to TRBJ2-1, with a tentative D call TRBD1 (6 bases). The CDR3 spells CASDKAGTYKVDEQFF. The CDR3 coding sequence is TGTGCCAGCGATAAGGCAGGGACATACAAGGTCGATGAGCAGTTCTTC.